A single sample is the source of the 3 T cell receptor beta chains below, sequenced in a study of cytotoxic CD8 clonotypes in ibrutinib-treated CLL. Sequencing used immunoSEQ multiplex PCR; TCRdb keeps in-frame clones, though not all of them. The profile shows fewer than 300,000 clones, more than 70% of them singletons. The sample consisted of PBMCs, taken at disease progression, from a patient treated with ibrutinib. These TCRs come from a human donor with chronic lymphocytic leukemia.

The chain recombines TRBV12-5 with TRBJ2-3; a weak D match, TRBD2 (6 bases). This CDR3 spans 14 amino acids. Deletions cut 3 bases from V and 5 bases from J, with 12 bases between. The germline V gene has CDR1 LGHNT and CDR2 FRNRAP. CDR3 in DNA: TGTGCTAGTGGTTTCGTATTCGGGGGAGATACGCAGTATTTT. Translation gives CASGFVFGGDTQYF.

The chain links TRBV7-9 to TRBJ2-3; D tentatively reads TRBD1 or TRBD2 (5 bases each). The V gene lost 2 bases and the J gene lost 8 bases, with 23 bases spanning the gap. The CDR3 totals 17 residues. Germline lookup yields CDR1 SEHNR and CDR2 FQNEAQ (reference sequence). The DNA of the CDR3 is TGTGCCAGCAGCTTAAAGATAGGGGCCACTAGAAGTGGTACGCAGTATTTT. Translating gives CASSLKIGATRSGTQYF.

V is TRBV9 and J is TRBJ2-7; TRBD1 agrees at 12 bases. CDR3 size: 16 residues. Per the germline V gene, CDR1 is SGDLS and CDR2 is YYNGEE. Unmatched junction bases numbered 9, after V lost 4 bases and J lost 4 bases. The DNA of the CDR3 is TGTGCCAGCAGCCCGAGCGGGACAGGGGGCTGGTACGAGCAGTACTTC. The encoded protein is CASSPSGTGGWYEQYF.